The source of this T cell receptor (beta chain) is a study of cytomegalovirus exposure and HLA in healthy donors. Study-wide background: Of about 400 genotyped donors, about 80% clustered with self-reported Caucasian donors.

Germline CDR1 reads SQVTM; CDR2 reads ANQGSEA. This CDR3 has 13 amino acids. Trimming took 5 bases from V and 7 from J; bases not matched to a gene: 6. The PCR contained 60 Vbeta and 13 Jbeta primers. Assay: immunoSEQ multiplex PCR; the TCRdb copy retains only in-frame clones and omits some. This table holds 120,000 to 150,000 clones. A remark on this clone: Antigen: not known.

General observations from the study: In a later analysis, productive TCRs from donors in an Asian-associated ancestry cluster reportedly carried fewer N-insertions than the cohort mean. Other equally common chains were less clonally expanded than HLA-associated TCR beta chains, a later analysis showed.

Sample: PBMCs. This chain connects TRBV29-1 to TRBJ2-1; 9 positions match TRBD2. The source of this sequence is a woman aged 50 to 60 in good health and CMV-seronegative. Written as DNA, the CDR3 is TGCAGCGTTACTGCGGGAGGGCGTAATGAGCAGTTCTTC. Translating it yields CSVTAGGRNEQFF.